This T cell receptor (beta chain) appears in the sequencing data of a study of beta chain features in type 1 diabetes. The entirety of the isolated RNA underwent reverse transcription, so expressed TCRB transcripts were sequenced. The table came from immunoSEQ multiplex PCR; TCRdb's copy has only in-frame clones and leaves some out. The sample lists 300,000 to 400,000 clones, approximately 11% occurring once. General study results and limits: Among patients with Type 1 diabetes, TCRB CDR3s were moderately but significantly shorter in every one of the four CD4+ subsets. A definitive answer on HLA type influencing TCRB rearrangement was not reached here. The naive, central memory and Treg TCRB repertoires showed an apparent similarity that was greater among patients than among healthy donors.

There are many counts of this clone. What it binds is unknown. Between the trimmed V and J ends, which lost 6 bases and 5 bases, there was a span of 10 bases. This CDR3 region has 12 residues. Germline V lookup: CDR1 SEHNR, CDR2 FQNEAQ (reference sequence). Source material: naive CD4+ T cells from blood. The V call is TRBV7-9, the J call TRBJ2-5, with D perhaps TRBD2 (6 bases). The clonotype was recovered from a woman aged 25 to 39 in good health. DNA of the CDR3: TGTGCCAGCAGAACGGGACTTGAGACCCAGTACTTC. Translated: CASRTGLETQYF.